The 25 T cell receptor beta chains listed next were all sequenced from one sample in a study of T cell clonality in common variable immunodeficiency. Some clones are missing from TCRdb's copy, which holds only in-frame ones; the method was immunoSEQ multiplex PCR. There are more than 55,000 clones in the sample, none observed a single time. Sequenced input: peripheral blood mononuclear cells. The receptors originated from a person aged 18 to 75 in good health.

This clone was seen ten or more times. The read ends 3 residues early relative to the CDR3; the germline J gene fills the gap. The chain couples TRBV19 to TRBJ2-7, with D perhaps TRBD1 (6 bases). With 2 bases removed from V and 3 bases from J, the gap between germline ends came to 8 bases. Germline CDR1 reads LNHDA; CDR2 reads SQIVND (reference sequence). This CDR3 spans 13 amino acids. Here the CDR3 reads CASSIQGNYEQYF. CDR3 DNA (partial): TGTGCCAGTAGTATACAGGGGAACTACGAG.

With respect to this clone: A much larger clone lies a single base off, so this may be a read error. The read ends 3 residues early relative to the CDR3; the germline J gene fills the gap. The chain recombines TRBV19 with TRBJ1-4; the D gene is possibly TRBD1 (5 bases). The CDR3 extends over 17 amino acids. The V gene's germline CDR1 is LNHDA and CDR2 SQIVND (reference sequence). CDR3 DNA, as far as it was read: TGTGCCAGTAGTATTCCCCGACACCTCTCTGGGGCCAACGTA. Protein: CASSIPRHLSGANV. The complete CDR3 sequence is CASSIPRHLSGANVLFF. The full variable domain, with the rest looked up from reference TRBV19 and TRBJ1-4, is DGGITQSPKYLFRKEGQNVTLSCEQNLNHDAMYWYRQDPGQGLRLIYYSQIVNDFQKGDIAEGYSVSREKKESFPLTVTSAQKNPTAFYLCASSIPRHLSGANVLFFGSGTQLSVL.

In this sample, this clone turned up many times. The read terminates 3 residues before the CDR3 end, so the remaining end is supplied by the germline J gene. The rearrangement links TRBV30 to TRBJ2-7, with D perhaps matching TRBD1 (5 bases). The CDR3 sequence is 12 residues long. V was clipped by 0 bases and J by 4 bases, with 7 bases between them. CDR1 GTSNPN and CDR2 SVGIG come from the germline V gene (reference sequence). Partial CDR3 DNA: TGTGCCTGGAGTGTCCGACAGTACGAG. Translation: CAWSVRQYE. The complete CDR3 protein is CAWSVRQYEQYF.

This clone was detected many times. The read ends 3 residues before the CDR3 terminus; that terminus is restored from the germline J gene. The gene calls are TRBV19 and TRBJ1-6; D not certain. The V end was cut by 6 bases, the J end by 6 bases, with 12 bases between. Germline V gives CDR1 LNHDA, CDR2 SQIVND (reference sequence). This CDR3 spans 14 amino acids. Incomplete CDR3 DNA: TGTGCCAGTAGAGCAGGCCCTACTAATTCACCC. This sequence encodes CASRAGPTNSP. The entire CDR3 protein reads CASRAGPTNSPLHF. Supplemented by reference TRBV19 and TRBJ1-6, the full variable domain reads DGGITQSPKYLFRKEGQNVTLSCEQNLNHDAMYWYRQDPGQGLRLIYYSQIVNDFQKGDIAEGYSVSREKKESFPLTVTSAQKNPTAFYLCASRAGPTNSPLHFGNGTRLTVT.

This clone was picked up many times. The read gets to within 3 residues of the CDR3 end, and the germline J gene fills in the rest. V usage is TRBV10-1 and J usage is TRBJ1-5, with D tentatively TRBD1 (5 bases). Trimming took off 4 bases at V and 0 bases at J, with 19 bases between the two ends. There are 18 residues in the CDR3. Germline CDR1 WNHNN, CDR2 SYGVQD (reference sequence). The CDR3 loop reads CASSVLPRTPNSNQPQHF. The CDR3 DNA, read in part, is TGCGCCAGCAGTGTGCTACCGAGGACACCTAATAGCAATCAGCCC.

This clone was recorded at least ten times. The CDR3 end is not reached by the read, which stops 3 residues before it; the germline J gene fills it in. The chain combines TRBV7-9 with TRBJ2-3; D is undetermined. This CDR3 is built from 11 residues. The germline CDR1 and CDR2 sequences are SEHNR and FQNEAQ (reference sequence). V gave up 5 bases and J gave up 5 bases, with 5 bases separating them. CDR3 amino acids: CASSPIDTQYF. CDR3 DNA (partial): TGTGCCAGCAGCCCCATAGATACG.

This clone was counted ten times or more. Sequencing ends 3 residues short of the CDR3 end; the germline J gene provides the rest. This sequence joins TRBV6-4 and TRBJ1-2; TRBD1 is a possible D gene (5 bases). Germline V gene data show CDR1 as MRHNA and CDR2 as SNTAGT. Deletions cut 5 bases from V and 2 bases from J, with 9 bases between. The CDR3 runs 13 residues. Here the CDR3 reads CASSIGANYGYTF. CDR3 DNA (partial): TGTGCCAGCAGTATAGGGGCCAACTATGGC.

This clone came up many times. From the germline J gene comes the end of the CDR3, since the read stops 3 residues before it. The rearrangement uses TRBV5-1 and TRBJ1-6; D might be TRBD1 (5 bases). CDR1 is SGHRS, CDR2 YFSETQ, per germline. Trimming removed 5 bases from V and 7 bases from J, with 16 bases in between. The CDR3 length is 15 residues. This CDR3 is CASSSTRGNNSPLHF. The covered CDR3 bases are TGCGCCAGCAGTTCAACCCGGGGGAACAATTCACCC.

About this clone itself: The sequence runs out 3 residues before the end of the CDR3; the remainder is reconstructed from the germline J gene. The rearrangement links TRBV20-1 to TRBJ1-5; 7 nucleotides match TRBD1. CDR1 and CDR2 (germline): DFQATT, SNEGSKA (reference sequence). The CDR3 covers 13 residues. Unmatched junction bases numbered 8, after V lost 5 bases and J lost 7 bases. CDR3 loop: CSALVQGIQPQHF. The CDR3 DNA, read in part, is TGCAGTGCTTTGGTACAGGGGATACAGCCC.

The CDR3 is CASSLAKDSRNEYTF. CDR3 bases read: TGTGCCAGCTCCCTAGCCAAGGACAGTAGGAATGAA. The chain uses TRBV18 and TRBJ1-2; D possibly corresponds to TRBD1 (6 bases). The CDR3 extends 3 residues past the end of the read, so its final part is completed from the germline J gene. The germline V gene has CDR1 KGHSH and CDR2 LQKENI. The CDR3 totals 15 residues. Drawing the rest from reference TRBV18 and TRBJ1-2, the complete variable domain is NAGVMQNPRHLVRRRGQEARLRCSPMKGHSHVYWYRQLPEEGLKFMVYLQKENIIDESGMPKERFSAEFPKEGPSILRIQQVVRGDSAAYFCASSLAKDSRNEYTFGSGTRLTVV.

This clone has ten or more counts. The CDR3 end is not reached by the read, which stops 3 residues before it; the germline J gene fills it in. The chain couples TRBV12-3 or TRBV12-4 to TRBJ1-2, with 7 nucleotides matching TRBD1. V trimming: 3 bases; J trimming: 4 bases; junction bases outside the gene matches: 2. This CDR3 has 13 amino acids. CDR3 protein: CASSLDRSYGYTF. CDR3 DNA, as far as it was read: TGTGCCAGCAGTTTGGACAGGTCCTATGGC.

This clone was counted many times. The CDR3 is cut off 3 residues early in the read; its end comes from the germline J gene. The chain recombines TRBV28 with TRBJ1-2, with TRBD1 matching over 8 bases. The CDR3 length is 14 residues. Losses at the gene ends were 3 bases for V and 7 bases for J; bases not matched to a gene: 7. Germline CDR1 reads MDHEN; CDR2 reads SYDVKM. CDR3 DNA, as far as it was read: TGTGCCAGCAGTTTCCAGGACAGGGCACGTGGC. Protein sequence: CASSFQDRARG. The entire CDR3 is CASSFQDRARGYTF.

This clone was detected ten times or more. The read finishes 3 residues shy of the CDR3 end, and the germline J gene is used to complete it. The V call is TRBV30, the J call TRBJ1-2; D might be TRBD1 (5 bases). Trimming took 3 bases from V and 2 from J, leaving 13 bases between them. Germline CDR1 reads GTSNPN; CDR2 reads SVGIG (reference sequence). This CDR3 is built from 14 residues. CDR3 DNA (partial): TGTGCCTGGAGAATGGCAGGGCCGAACTATGGC. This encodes CAWRMAGPNYG. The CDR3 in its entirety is CAWRMAGPNYGYTF.

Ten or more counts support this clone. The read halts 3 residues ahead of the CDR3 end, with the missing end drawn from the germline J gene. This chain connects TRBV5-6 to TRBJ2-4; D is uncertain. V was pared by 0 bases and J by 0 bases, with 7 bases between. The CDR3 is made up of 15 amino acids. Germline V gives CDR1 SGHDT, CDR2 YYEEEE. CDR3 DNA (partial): TGTGCCAGCAGCTTGGCAGGTCTAGCCAAAAACATT. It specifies CASSLAGLAKNI. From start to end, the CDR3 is CASSLAGLAKNIQYF.

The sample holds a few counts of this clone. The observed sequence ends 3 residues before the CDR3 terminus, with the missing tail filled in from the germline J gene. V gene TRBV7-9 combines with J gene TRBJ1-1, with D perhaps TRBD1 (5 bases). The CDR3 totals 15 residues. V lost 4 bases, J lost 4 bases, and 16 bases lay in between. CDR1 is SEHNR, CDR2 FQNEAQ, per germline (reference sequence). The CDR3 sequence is CASSSKQGLGTEAFF. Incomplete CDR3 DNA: TGTGCCAGCAGCTCGAAGCAGGGTTTAGGCACTGAA.

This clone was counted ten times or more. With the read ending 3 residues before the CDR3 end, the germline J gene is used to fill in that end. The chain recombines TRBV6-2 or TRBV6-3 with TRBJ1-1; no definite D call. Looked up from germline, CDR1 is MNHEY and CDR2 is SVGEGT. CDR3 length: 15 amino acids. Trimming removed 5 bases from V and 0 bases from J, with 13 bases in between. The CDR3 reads CASSAPSQLNTEAFF. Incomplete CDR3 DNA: TGTGCCAGCAGTGCGCCCTCACAGTTGAACACTGAA.

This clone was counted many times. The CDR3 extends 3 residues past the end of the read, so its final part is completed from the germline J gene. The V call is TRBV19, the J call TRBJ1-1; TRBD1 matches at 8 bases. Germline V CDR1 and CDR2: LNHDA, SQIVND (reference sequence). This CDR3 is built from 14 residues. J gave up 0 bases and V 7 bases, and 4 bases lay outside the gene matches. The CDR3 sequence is CASTEDRVNTEAFF. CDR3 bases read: TGTGCCAGTACCGAGGACAGGGTGAACACTGAA.

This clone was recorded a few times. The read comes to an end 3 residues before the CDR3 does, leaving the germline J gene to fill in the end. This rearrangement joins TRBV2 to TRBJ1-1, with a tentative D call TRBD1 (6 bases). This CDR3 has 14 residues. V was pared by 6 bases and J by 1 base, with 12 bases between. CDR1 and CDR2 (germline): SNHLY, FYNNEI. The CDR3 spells CASRGWTANTEAFF. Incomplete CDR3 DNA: TGTGCCAGCAGGGGATGGACAGCGAACACTGAA.

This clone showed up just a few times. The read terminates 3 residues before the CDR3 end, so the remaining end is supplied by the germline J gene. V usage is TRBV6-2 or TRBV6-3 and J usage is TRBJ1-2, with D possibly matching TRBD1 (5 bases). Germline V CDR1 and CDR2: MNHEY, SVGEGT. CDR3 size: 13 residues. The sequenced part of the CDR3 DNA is TGTGCCAGCAGGAGACAGATCCCCTACGAC. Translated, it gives CASRRQIPYD. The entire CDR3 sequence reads CASRRQIPYDYTF.

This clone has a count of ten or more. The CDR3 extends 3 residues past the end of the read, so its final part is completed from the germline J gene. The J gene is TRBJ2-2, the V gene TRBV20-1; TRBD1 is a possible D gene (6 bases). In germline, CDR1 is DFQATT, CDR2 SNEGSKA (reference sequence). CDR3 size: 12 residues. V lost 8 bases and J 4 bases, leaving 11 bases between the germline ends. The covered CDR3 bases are TGCAGTATCCTCAGGGGCACCGGGGAG. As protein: CSILRGTGE. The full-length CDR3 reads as CSILRGTGELFF.

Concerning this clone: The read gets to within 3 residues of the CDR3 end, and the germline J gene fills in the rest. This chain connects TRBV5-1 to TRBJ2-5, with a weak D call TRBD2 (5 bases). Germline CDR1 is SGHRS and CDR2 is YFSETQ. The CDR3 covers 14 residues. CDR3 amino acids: CASSLFSSTDTQYF. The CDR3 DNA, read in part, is TGCGCCAGCAGCTTGTTCTCTAGCACAGATACC.

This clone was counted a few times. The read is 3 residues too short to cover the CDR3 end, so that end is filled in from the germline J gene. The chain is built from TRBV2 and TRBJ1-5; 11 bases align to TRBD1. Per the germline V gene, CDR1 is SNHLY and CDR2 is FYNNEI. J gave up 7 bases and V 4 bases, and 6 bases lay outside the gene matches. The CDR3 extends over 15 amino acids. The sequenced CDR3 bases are TGTGCCAGCAGTGTCGGACAGGGGGCAAAACAGCCC. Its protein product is CASSVGQGAKQP. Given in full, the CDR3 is CASSVGQGAKQPQHF.

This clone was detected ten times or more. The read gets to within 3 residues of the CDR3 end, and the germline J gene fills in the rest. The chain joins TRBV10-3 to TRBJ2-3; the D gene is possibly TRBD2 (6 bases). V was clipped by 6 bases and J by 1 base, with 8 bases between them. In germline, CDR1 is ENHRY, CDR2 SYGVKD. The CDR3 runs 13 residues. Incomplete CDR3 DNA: TGTGCCATCAGCCCGGGGGGCACAGATACG. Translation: CAISPGGTDT. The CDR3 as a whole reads CAISPGGTDTQYF.

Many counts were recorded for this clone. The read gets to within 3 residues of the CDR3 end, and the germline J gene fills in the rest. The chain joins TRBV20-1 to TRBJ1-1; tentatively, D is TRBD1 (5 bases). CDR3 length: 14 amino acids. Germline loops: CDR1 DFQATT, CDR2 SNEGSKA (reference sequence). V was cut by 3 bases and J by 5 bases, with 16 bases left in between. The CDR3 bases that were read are TGCAGTGCTAGTAGTTACCAGGGCTGGACTGAA. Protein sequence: CSASSYQGWTE. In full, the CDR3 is CSASSYQGWTEAFF.

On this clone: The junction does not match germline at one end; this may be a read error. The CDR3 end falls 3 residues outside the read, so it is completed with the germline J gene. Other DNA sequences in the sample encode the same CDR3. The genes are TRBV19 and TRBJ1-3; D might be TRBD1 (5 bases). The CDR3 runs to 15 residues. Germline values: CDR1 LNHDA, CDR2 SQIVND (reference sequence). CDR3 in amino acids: CASSQRGLSGNTIYF. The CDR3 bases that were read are TGTGCCAGTAGTCAAAGGGGTCTCTCTGGAAACACG.